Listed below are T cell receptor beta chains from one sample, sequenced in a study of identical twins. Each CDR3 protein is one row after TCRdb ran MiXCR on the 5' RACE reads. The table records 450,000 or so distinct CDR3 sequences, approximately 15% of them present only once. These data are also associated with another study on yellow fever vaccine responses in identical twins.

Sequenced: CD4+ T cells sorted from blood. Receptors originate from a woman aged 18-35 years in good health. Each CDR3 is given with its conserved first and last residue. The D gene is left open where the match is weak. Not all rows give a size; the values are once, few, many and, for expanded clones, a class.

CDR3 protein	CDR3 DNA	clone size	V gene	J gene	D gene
CASSPETGNTGELFF	TGTGCCAGCAGCCCAGAAACAGGGAACACCGGGGAGCTGTTTTTT	many	TRBV7-9	TRBJ2-2	.
CASSSTQGNTIYF	TGTGCCAGCAGTTCCACGCAGGGAAACACCATATATTTT	many	TRBV12-3/TRBV12-4	TRBJ1-3	.
CASSYSSGPRYF	TGTGCCAGCAGTTACTCTTCAGGCCCCAGGTACTTC	.	TRBV6-2/TRBV6-3	TRBJ2-7	.
CASTKAHLSTYTQYF	TGTGCCAGCACCAAAGCCCACCTAAGTACGTATACGCAGTATTTT	.	TRBV28	TRBJ2-3	.
CSVDRQVGKTQYF	TGCAGCGTTGATCGACAGGTCGGGAAGACCCAGTACTTC	many	TRBV29-1	TRBJ2-5	.
CASSGGQGYEQFF	TGTGCCAGCAGCGGCGGTCAGGGCTATGAGCAGTTCTTC	few	TRBV5-5	TRBJ2-1	.
CASSQDLAASADTQYF	TGCGCCAGCAGCCAAGATTTGGCAGCTAGCGCAGATACGCAGTATTTT	few	TRBV4-3	TRBJ2-3	.
CSVQGAFTDTQYF	TGCAGTGTACAGGGGGCCTTCACAGATACGCAGTATTTT	few	TRBV20-1	TRBJ2-3	TRBD1
CASNRGAYEQYF	TGTGCCAGCAACAGGGGAGCCTACGAGCAGTACTTC	few	TRBV28	TRBJ2-7	TRBD1
CATSFEGGAAYNEQFF	TGTGCCACCAGTTTCGAGGGCGGGGCAGCCTACAATGAGCAGTTCTTC	.	TRBV24-1	TRBJ2-1	.
CASSHGGQSGNTIYF	TGTGCCAGCAGCCACGGCGGACAGTCTGGAAACACCATATATTTT	.	TRBV4-2	TRBJ1-3	.
CASSPRTGTRSTEAFF	TGTGCCAGCAGCCCCCGGACAGGGACTCGGTCGACTGAAGCTTTCTTT	.	TRBV14	TRBJ1-1	TRBD1
CASNTGGGRGYNEQFF	TGTGCCAGCAACACAGGGGGTGGGAGGGGTTACAATGAGCAGTTCTTC	few	TRBV4-2	TRBJ2-1	.
CASSYSGTNSYEQYF	TGTGCCAGCAGTTATAGCGGAACCAACTCCTACGAGCAGTACTTC	.	TRBV12-3/TRBV12-4	TRBJ2-7	.
CSASRDSSAYEQYF	TGCAGTGCTAGCCGGGACTCATCAGCCTACGAGCAGTACTTC	.	TRBV20-1	TRBJ2-7	.
CASSPGAEGTEAFF	TGTGCCAGCAGCCCAGGGGCGGAGGGCACTGAAGCTTTCTTT	many	TRBV12-3/TRBV12-4	TRBJ1-1	.
CASMGQGANTEAFF	TGCGCCAGCATGGGACAGGGGGCAAACACTGAAGCTTTCTTT	few	TRBV4-1	TRBJ1-1	TRBD1
CATSDPGHQETQYF	TGTGCCACCAGTGACCCGGGACATCAAGAGACCCAGTACTTC	few	TRBV24-1	TRBJ2-5	.
CATDPGTSGVNEQFF	TGTGCCACCGACCCCGGGACTAGCGGGGTCAATGAGCAGTTCTTC	many	TRBV28	TRBJ2-1	TRBD2
CASRQVQGASDEQFF	TGTGCCAGCAGACAAGTGCAGGGGGCTTCGGATGAGCAGTTCTTC	.	TRBV4-2	TRBJ2-1	TRBD1
CASNPDRGNLFF	TGTGCCAGCAATCCCGACAGGGGAAATCTGTTCTTC	.	TRBV2	TRBJ2-1	TRBD1
CSARDSRTKGTDTQYF	TGCAGTGCTAGAGATAGCAGGACCAAAGGCACAGATACGCAGTATTTT	few	TRBV20-1	TRBJ2-3	.
CASSPPGMSYTF	TGTGCCAGCTCACCACCCGGGATGAGCTACACCTTC	.	TRBV18	TRBJ1-2	.
CASTGTGRPSEQYF	TGTGCCAGCACGGGGACAGGGAGGCCGAGTGAGCAGTACTTC	few	TRBV28	TRBJ2-7	TRBD1
CSVETEASTDTQYF	TGCAGCGTGGAGACAGAAGCTAGCACAGATACGCAGTATTTT	many	TRBV29-1	TRBJ2-3	.
CASSSRLAGANYGYTF	TGTGCCAGCAGCTCACGCCTTGCAGGAGCTAACTATGGCTACACCTTC	.	TRBV13	TRBJ1-2	.
CASSYSTADQETQYF	TGTGCCAGCAGTTACTCGACGGCAGACCAAGAGACCCAGTACTTC	few	TRBV6-5	TRBJ2-5	.
CATSRAGDRGNIQYF	TGTGCCACCAGCAGGGCCGGGGACAGGGGGAACATTCAGTACTTC	few	TRBV15	TRBJ2-4	TRBD1
CASSLGGSEAFF	TGTGCCAGCAGCCTCGGTGGATCTGAAGCTTTCTTT	.	TRBV3-1	TRBJ1-1	.
CASSTPGQLSDTQYF	TGTGCCAGCAGCACTCCCGGGCAGTTATCTGATACGCAGTATTTT	.	TRBV28	TRBJ2-3	.
CASSLLGAGNTGELFF	TGTGCCAGCAGCTTATTGGGGGCCGGGAACACCGGGGAGCTGTTTTTT	.	TRBV7-2	TRBJ2-2	.
CASRTGQGDYNEQFF	TGCGCCAGCAGGACGGGACAGGGGGACTACAATGAGCAGTTCTTC	many	TRBV5-1	TRBJ2-1	TRBD1
CAITAGVDSYNEQFF	TGTGCCATCACAGCGGGAGTAGACTCTTACAATGAGCAGTTCTTC	many	TRBV10-3	TRBJ2-1	TRBD2
CAAARGGYEQYF	TGTGCCGCTGCTAGGGGGGGCTACGAGCAGTACTTC	few	TRBV6-2/TRBV6-3	TRBJ2-7	.
CASSSTGTSRYEQYF	TGTGCCAGCAGTTCCACCGGGACTAGCCGCTACGAGCAGTACTTC	once	TRBV7-2	TRBJ2-7	TRBD2
CASCRQGNYEQYF	TGTGCCAGCTGTCGGCAGGGGAACTACGAGCAGTACTTC	few	TRBV6-2/TRBV6-3	TRBJ2-7	.
CSVWEGSTDTQYF	TGCAGCGTATGGGAGGGGAGCACAGATACGCAGTATTTT	many	TRBV29-1	TRBJ2-3	TRBD2
CASRLLGEQFF	TGTGCCAGCAGATTACTAGGCGAGCAGTTCTTC	.	TRBV12-3/TRBV12-4	TRBJ2-1	.
CSVRRSPYEQYF	TGCAGTGTACGGAGGAGCCCCTACGAGCAGTACTTC	few	TRBV20-1	TRBJ2-7	.
CASSQATGGIPAAFF	TGCGCCAGCAGCCAAGCTACAGGGGGGATCCCTGCAGCTTTCTTT	many	TRBV4-3	TRBJ1-1	TRBD1
CSARDPNVGTGELFF	TGCAGTGCTAGAGACCCCAACGTGGGGACCGGGGAGCTGTTTTTT	few	TRBV20-1	TRBJ2-2	.
CASSSRGRTNTGELFF	TGCGCCAGCTCCTCAAGGGGCAGGACGAACACCGGGGAGCTGTTTTTT	many	TRBV5-1	TRBJ2-2	.
CASSARSEYEQYF	TGTGCCAGCAGTGCGAGGAGCGAGTACGAGCAGTACTTC	.	TRBV7-9	TRBJ2-7	.
CASSLNGQSEQYF	TGTGCCAGCAGTTTAAACGGCCAAAGCGAGCAGTACTTC	few	TRBV12-3/TRBV12-4	TRBJ2-7	.
CAISAGADYGYTF	TGTGCCATCAGTGCGGGGGCGGACTATGGCTACACCTTC	many	TRBV10-3	TRBJ1-2	.
CASSPSRGPRNIQYF	TGTGCCAGCAGCCCTTCCAGGGGGCCTCGAAACATTCAGTACTTC	.	TRBV7-2	TRBJ2-4	TRBD1
CSARNGRAGRNTQYF	TGCAGTGCTAGAAACGGTAGGGCAGGGCGGAATACGCAGTATTTT	.	TRBV20-1	TRBJ2-3	.
CASSLNRVGNEQFF	TGTGCCAGCAGCTTAAACAGGGTAGGCAATGAGCAGTTCTTC	few	TRBV11-1	TRBJ2-1	.